Here is one TCR beta chain with its context. There are 15 residues in the CDR3. CDR1 SGHAT and CDR2 FQNNGV come from the germline V gene. V shed 4 bases, J shed 5 bases, and the junction held 6 bases outside the gene matches. These data come from a study of somatic mutations in cytotoxic T cells in rheumatoid arthritis. Here immunoSEQ multiplex PCR was the method, and the copy in TCRdb shows in-frame clones only, minus some. Among some 20,000 clones listed, 65% to 85% were seen once. Source material: CD8+ T cells sorted from blood. The chain carries TRBV11-2 and TRBJ1-2, with TRBD1 matching 11 bases. The sequence came from an adult with rheumatoid arthritis. CDR3 in DNA: TGTGCCAGCAGCTCAGGACAGGGGGCTCTTTATGGCTACACCTTC. It is translated as CASSSGQGALYGYTF.